This T cell receptor (beta chain) was documented in a study of T cell changes during pregnancy in multiple sclerosis. Libraries were prepared by immunoSEQ multiplex PCR; TCRdb keeps only in-frame clonotypes and omits some of them. This table has under 80,000 clones, approximately 86% appearing once. In germline, CDR1 is SGHTS, CDR2 YDEGEE. CDR3 length equals 13 residues. V lost 3 bases and J lost 5; bases outside the gene matches: 5. V gene TRBV5-8 combines with J gene TRBJ2-7; 7 nucleotides match TRBD1. The sequencing here drew on peripheral blood, taken in the first trimester of pregnancy. This clonotype originated in a female donor with multiple sclerosis, enrolled in a pregnancy study. CDR3: CASSSRQGNEQYF. The DNA of the CDR3 is TGTGCCAGCAGCTCCCGACAGGGAAACGAGCAGTACTTC.